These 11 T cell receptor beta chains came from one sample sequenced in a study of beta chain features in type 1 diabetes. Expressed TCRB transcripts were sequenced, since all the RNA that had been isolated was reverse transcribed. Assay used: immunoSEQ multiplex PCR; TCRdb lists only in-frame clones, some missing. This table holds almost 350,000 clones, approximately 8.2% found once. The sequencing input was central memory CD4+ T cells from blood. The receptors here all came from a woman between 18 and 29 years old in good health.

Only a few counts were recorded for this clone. The CDR3 is CASSLAGAAGANVLTF. CDR3 DNA sequence: TGTGCCAGCAGTTTGGCGGGGGCGGCTGGGGCCAACGTCCTGACTTTC. The gene calls are TRBV27 and TRBJ2-6; perhaps TRBD2 as D (7 bases). V shed 3 bases and J shed 2 bases, with 11 bases lying between them. The CDR3 spans 16 residues. Per the germline V gene, CDR1 is MNHEY and CDR2 is SMNVEV (reference sequence).

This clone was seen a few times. CDR3 nucleotides: TGTGCCAGCAGTTCGGGGCTGATGTACGAGCAGTACTTC. Translating it yields CASSSGLMYEQYF. The chain uses TRBV13 and TRBJ2-7; D is possibly TRBD1 or TRBD2 (5 bases each). The germline V gene encodes CDR1 PRHDT and CDR2 FYEKMQ (reference sequence). There are 13 residues in the CDR3. Trimming cost V 6 bases and J 4 bases, with 13 bases left between them.

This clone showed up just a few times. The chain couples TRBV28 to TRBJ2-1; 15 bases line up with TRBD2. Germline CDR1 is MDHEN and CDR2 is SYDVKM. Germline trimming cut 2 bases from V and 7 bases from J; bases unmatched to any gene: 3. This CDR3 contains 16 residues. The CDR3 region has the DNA TGTGCCAGCAGTTTAGGACTAGCGGGAGGGCAGAATGAGCAGTTCTTC. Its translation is CASSLGLAGGQNEQFF.

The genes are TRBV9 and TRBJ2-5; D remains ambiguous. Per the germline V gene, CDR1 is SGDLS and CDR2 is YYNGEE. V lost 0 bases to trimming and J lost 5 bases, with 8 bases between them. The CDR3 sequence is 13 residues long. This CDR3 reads CASSVAGWETQYF. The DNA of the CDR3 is TGTGCCAGCAGCGTAGCTGGCTGGGAGACCCAGTACTTC.

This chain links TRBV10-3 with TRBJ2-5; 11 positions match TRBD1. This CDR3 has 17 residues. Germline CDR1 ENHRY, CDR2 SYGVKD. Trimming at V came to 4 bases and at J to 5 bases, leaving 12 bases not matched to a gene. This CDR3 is CAISANPGTGGRETQYF. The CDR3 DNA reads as TGTGCCATCAGTGCCAACCCCGGGACAGGGGGTAGGGAGACCCAGTACTTC.

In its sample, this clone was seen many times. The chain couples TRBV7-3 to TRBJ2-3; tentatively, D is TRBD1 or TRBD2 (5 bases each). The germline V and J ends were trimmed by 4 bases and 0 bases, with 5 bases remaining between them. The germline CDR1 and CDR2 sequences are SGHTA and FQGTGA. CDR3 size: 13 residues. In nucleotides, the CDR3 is TGTGCCAGCAGCTGGGGGAGCACAGATACGCAGTATTTT. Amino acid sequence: CASSWGSTDTQYF.

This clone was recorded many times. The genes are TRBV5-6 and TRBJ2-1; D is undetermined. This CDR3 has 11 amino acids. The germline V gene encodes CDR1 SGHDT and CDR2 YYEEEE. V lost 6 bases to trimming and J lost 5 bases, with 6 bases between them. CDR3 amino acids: CASIENNEQFF. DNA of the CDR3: TGTGCCAGCATCGAGAACAATGAGCAGTTCTTC.

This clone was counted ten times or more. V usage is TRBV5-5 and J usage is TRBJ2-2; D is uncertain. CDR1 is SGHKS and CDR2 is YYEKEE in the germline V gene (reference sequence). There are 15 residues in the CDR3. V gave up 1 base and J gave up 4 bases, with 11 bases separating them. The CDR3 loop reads CASSLIVVPTGELFF. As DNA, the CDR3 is TGTGCCAGCAGCTTGATCGTAGTGCCCACCGGGGAGCTGTTTTTT. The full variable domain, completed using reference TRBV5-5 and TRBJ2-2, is DAGVTQSPTHLIKTRGQQVTLRCSPISGHKSVSWYQQVLGQGPQFIFQYYEKEERGRGNFPDRFSARQFPNYSSELNVNALLLGDSALYLCASSLIVVPTGELFFGEGSRLTVL.

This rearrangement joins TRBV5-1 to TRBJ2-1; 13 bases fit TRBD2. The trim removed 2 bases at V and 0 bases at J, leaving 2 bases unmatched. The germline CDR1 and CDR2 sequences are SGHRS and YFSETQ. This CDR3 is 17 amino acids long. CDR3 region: CASSLLAGGPSYNEQFF. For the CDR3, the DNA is TGCGCCAGCAGCTTACTAGCGGGAGGGCCCTCCTACAATGAGCAGTTCTTC.

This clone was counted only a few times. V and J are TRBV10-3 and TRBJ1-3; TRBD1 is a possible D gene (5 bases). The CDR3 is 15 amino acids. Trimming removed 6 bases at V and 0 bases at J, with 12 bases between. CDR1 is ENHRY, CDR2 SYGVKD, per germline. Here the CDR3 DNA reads TGTGCCATCAGCGGAAATACAGGCTCTGGAAACACCATATATTTT. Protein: CAISGNTGSGNTIYF.

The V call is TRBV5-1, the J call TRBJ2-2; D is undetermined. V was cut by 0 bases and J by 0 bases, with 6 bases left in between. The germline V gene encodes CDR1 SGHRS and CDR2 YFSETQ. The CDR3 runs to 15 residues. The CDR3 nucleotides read TGCGCCAGCAGCTTGGGCGTTACGAACACCGGGGAGCTGTTTTTT. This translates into CASSLGVTNTGELFF.